Below are 3 T cell receptor beta chains sequenced from a single sample in a study of blood T cell repertoires in COVID-19. Produced via immunoSEQ multiplex PCR; TCRdb's table is partial and in-frame only. This table has around 310,000 clones, nearly 90% appearing once. The source material was PBMCs or T cells enriched from blood (not recorded which). These receptors originate from a woman aged 25 to 39 who had recovered from COVID-19.

The rearrangement links TRBV5-8 to TRBJ2-3; the D gene is possibly TRBD1 (5 bases). The CDR3 is made up of 18 amino acids. Germline CDR1 reads SGHTS; CDR2 reads YDEGEE. Trimming stripped 3 bases from V and 4 bases from J, with 24 bases between. The CDR3 loop reads CASSSYPSDSHRADTQYF. The CDR3 coding sequence is TGTGCCAGCAGCTCGTACCCTTCTGACAGTCATAGGGCAGATACGCAGTATTTT.

The genes are TRBV28 and TRBJ2-3; no clear D. V lost 7 bases to trimming and J lost 3 bases, with 20 bases between them. The CDR3 has 16 residues. Germline V gives CDR1 MDHEN, CDR2 SYDVKM. CDR3 bases: TGTGCCAGCACCTCGAGGAGTATTGTAGGAACAGATACGCAGTATTTT. Its translation: CASTSRSIVGTDTQYF.

The chain couples TRBV4-1 to TRBJ2-1; TRBD2 matches 10 bases. This CDR3 comprises 15 residues. The germline V gene has CDR1 MGHRA and CDR2 YSYEKL. The ends lost 4 bases at V and 4 bases at J; junction bases unmatched: 4. For the CDR3, the DNA is TGCGCCAGCAGCCTCGGACTAGCGGCTTACAATGAGCAGTTCTTC. Translated: CASSLGLAAYNEQFF.